These 24 T cell receptor beta chains were sequenced from one sample in a study of patients and donors after allogeneic stem cell transplantation. TCRdb passed the RT-PCR reads through MiXCR, listing each CDR3 protein once. The sample records hundreds of thousands of distinct CDR3 sequences, about a sixth being singletons. Sample: blood, either unsorted or a sorted T cell fraction (not recorded which). Source of these receptors: a human donor who was either an allogeneic HSCT recipient or a stem cell or donor lymphocyte infusion donor (not recorded which). It is not recorded whose cells these are; they may come from a transplant donor.

This clonotype was counted only a few times. V is TRBV21-1 and J is TRBJ2-6; the table's TRBD1 call for D was not verified on the DNA. TRBV21-1 counts as a pseudogene. This CDR3 has 19 residues. As DNA, the CDR3 is TGTGCCAGCAGCCCACCGAAAGAGGGGGCTAGCACTGGGGCCAACGTCCTGACTTTC. It translates to CASSPPKEGASTGANVLTF.

V is TRBV5-6 and J is TRBJ1-1; 7 bases map to TRBD1. The CDR3 has 13 residues. The V segment lost 4 bases and the J segment 7 bases; nucleotides outside the gene matches: 7. Germline CDR1 and CDR2: SGHDT and YYEEEE. CDR3 protein: CASSLTGRNEAFF. CDR3 DNA: TGTGCCAGCAGCCTGACAGGGAGAAATGAAGCTTTCTTT.

The chain recombines TRBV9 with TRBJ2-1; TRBD1 agrees at 7 bases. V was clipped by 4 bases and J by 6 bases; unmatched bases: 7. The CDR3 is 14 amino acids. Germline CDR1 reads SGDLS; CDR2 reads YYNGEE. The DNA for the CDR3 is TGTGCCAGCAGCTCCCAGAGACAGGGCAATGAGCAGTTCTTC. It specifies CASSSQRQGNEQFF.

Here the CDR3 reads CASSLDLNANTGELFF. Here the CDR3 DNA reads TGTGCCAGCAGCTTAGACTTAAACGCGAACACCGGGGAGCTGTTTTTT. The rearrangement joins TRBV7-9 to TRBJ2-2; D not certain. V was clipped by 1 base and J by 0 bases, with 9 bases between them. Per germline, CDR1 SEHNR and CDR2 FQNEAQ (reference sequence). This CDR3 has 16 residues.

The chain employs TRBV2 and TRBJ2-1, with TRBD1 identical over 10 bases. Germline V gives CDR1 SNHLY, CDR2 FYNNEI. With 6 bases clipped from V and 6 bases from J, the junction kept 8 bases outside the gene matches. The CDR3 has 15 residues. The CDR3 is CASRGLRTGGNEQFF. The CDR3 DNA reads as TGTGCCAGCAGGGGCTTACGGACAGGGGGCAATGAGCAGTTCTTC. The complete variable domain, with remaining parts taken from reference TRBV2 and TRBJ2-1, reads EPEVTQTPSHQVTQMGQEVILRCVPISNHLYFYWYRQILGQKVEFLVSFYNNEISEKSEIFDDQFSVERPDGSNFTLKIRSTKLEDSAMYFCASRGLRTGGNEQFFGPGTRLTVL.

Many counts were recorded for this clonotype. This chain uses TRBV4-1 with TRBJ1-5; D gene ambiguous. The CDR3 covers 15 residues. V lost 1 base and J lost 4, with 11 bases in between. In germline, CDR1 is MGHRA, CDR2 YSYEKL. The CDR3 DNA sequence: TGCGCCAGCAGCCAAGTCTATATGGGGAATCAGCCCCAGCATTTT. Residues: CASSQVYMGNQPQHF.

This clonotype has only a few counts. V and J are TRBV19 and TRBJ1-1; the D gene is possibly TRBD1 (6 bases). V was shortened by 4 bases and J by 4 bases, with 7 bases between the two germline ends. There are 12 residues in the CDR3. Germline CDR1 reads LNHDA; CDR2 reads SQIVND (reference sequence). Written as DNA, the CDR3 is TGTGCCAGTAGTAGGACAGTCACTGAAGCTTTCTTT. It yields the protein CASSRTVTEAFF.

This clonotype was picked up a small number of times. The chain carries TRBV6-5 and TRBJ1-2; 7 nucleotides line up with TRBD1. Trimming removed 0 bases from V and 3 bases from J; junction bases left unmatched: 10. The CDR3 is 17 residues long. In germline, CDR1 is MNHEY, CDR2 SVGAGI. The CDR3 here is CASSYSIIEGADYGYTF. DNA for the CDR3: TGTGCCAGCAGTTACTCGATTATTGAGGGGGCGGACTATGGCTACACCTTC.

The rearrangement joins TRBV5-1 to TRBJ1-1; no clear D gene. V shed 0 bases and J shed 0 bases, with 15 bases lying between them. The CDR3 runs 17 residues. CDR1 is SGHRS and CDR2 is YFSETQ in the germline V gene. CDR3 DNA sequence: TGCGCCAGCAGCTTGGCCGGCCGACCCGATATGAACACTGAAGCTTTCTTT. As protein: CASSLAGRPDMNTEAFF.

The table lists this clonotype with a few counts. The chain combines TRBV15 with TRBJ2-3, with 8 bases identical to TRBD2. The CDR3 is 16 residues long. V trimming: 0 bases; J trimming: 1 base; junction bases outside the gene matches: 3. Germline CDR1 and CDR2: LNHNV and YYDKDF (reference sequence). CDR3 sequence (DNA): TGTGCCACCAGCAGAGATCGTAGCGGGGGCACAGATACGCAGTATTTT. It is translated as CATSRDRSGGTDTQYF.

This clonotype was counted only a few times. The chain uses TRBV29-1 and TRBJ1-5, with a possible D match to TRBD1 (5 bases). Trimming stripped 6 bases from V and 5 bases from J, with 14 bases between. Germline CDR1 and CDR2: SQVTM and ANQGSEA. This CDR3 is 13 amino acids long. The CDR3 region has the DNA TGCAGCGTGCGGGACCGGGCGGATCAGCCCCAGCATTTT. Translating it yields CSVRDRADQPQHF. The full variable domain, rest sourced from reference TRBV29-1 and TRBJ1-5, is SAVISQKPSRDICQRGTSLTIQCQVDSQVTMMFWYRQQPGQSLTLIATANQGSEATYESGFVIDKFPISRPNLTFSTLTVSNMSPEDSSIYLCSVRDRADQPQHFGDGTRLSIL.

This clonotype appeared many times. The V and J genes are TRBV14 and TRBJ2-7, with D possibly TRBD1 on 5 matching bases. The germline V and J ends were trimmed by 3 bases and 2 bases, with 11 bases remaining between them. Germline V CDR1 and CDR2: SGHDN, FVKESK. This CDR3 comprises 14 residues. The CDR3 region is CASSHRVTTYEQYF. CDR3 DNA sequence: TGTGCCAGCAGCCACAGGGTAACCACCTACGAGCAGTACTTC. Complete variable domain (other parts from reference TRBV14 and TRBJ2-7): EAGVTQFPSHSVIEKGQTVTLRCDPISGHDNLYWYRRVMGKEIKFLLHFVKESKQDESGMPNNRFLAERTGGTYSTLKVQPAELEDSGVYFCASSHRVTTYEQYFGPGTRLTVT.

The rearrangement joins TRBV7-3 to TRBJ2-7; 7 bases are shared with TRBD2. Unmatched junction bases numbered 12, after V lost 5 bases and J lost 5 bases. This CDR3 has 15 amino acids. Germline-derived CDR1 and CDR2 are SGHTA and FQGTGA. The CDR3 sequence: CASSPREGGNDEQYF. In DNA, the CDR3 is TGTGCCAGCAGCCCGAGGGAGGGTGGTAATGACGAGCAGTACTTC.

This clonotype was seen repeatedly, ten times or more. The chain is built from TRBV20-1 and TRBJ1-1; D remains unclear. V was clipped by 0 bases and J by 8 bases, with 10 bases between them. CDR3 length: 12 residues. The germline CDR1 and CDR2 sequences are DFQATT and SNEGSKA (reference sequence). The CDR3 sequence is CSARDLGREAFF. CDR3 DNA: TGCAGTGCTAGAGATTTGGGCAGGGAAGCTTTCTTT.

This clonotype was picked up a small number of times. The rearrangement uses TRBV9 and TRBJ2-7, with 10 bases aligning to TRBD2. Germline CDR1 is SGDLS and CDR2 is YYNGEE. After removal of 2 bases from V and 3 bases from J, the junction contained 8 bases not matched to a gene. The CDR3 covers 16 residues. Written as DNA, the CDR3 is TGTGCCAGCAGCGTCGGACCTAGCGGGAGAAACTACGAGCAGTACTTC. Encoded protein: CASSVGPSGRNYEQYF.

This clonotype has more than one count but fewer than ten. The chain carries TRBV18 and TRBJ2-2, with 10 bases that match TRBD1. With V trimmed by 6 bases and J by 6 bases, 4 bases remained unmatched. CDR3 length equals 14 residues. The germline V gene encodes CDR1 KGHSH and CDR2 LQKENI. The CDR3, as DNA: TGTGCCAGCTCGCGACAGGGGGCTGCCGGGGAGCTGTTTTTT. Protein: CASSRQGAAGELFF.

This clonotype was seen a few times. This chain's CDR3 is CASSGPTGVGETQYF. Written as DNA, the CDR3 is TGTGCCAGCAGTGGCCCGACAGGCGTAGGAGAGACCCAGTACTTC. This sequence joins TRBV25-1 and TRBJ2-5; D might be TRBD1 (6 bases). The CDR3 spans 15 residues. Deletions cut 4 bases from V and 4 bases from J, with 16 bases between. Germline CDR1 reads MGHDK; CDR2 reads SYGVNS.

This chain joins TRBV5-1 and TRBJ1-6, with D maybe TRBD1 (5 bases). V shed 3 bases and J shed 6 bases, with 16 bases lying between them. The CDR3 totals 16 residues. Germline CDR1 and CDR2: SGHRS and YFSETQ. CDR3 sequence reads: CASSSVGGRGNSPLHF. In DNA form, the CDR3 reads TGCGCCAGCAGCTCCGTTGGAGGGAGGGGTAATTCACCCCTCCACTTT.

This clonotype was counted between two and nine times. The chain uses TRBV25-1 and TRBJ1-3; unclear D gene. The V end was cut by 0 bases, the J end by 4 bases, with 10 bases between. Germline assignment: CDR1 MGHDK and CDR2 SYGVNS. The CDR3 totals 15 residues. This CDR3 reads CASSEYNLGGNTIYF. In nucleotides, the CDR3 is TGTGCCAGCAGTGAATACAACCTAGGGGGAAACACCATATATTTT. Based on the CDR3 plus reference TRBV25-1 and TRBJ1-3, the full variable domain is EADIYQTPRYLVIGTGKKITLECSQTMGHDKMYWYQQDPGMELHLIHYSYGVNSTEKGDLSSESTVSRIRTEHFPLTLESARPSHTSQYLCASSEYNLGGNTIYFGEGSWLTVV.

This clonotype was picked up a small number of times. The V gene is TRBV5-1, the J gene TRBJ2-6, with D perhaps TRBD1 (6 bases). The CDR3 consists of 15 residues. Germline values: CDR1 SGHRS, CDR2 YFSETQ. The V end was cut by 6 bases, the J end by 0 bases, with 10 bases between. CDR3 bases: TGCGCCAGCACCAACAGGGACTCTGGGGCCAACGTCCTGACTTTC. Translating it yields CASTNRDSGANVLTF.

In this sample, this clonotype turned up a few times. This rearrangement joins TRBV13 to TRBJ1-2, with D tentatively TRBD1 (6 bases). This CDR3 has 16 residues. From germline, CDR1 is PRHDT and CDR2 FYEKMQ (reference sequence). The V and J ends lost 1 base and 5 bases respectively, with 17 bases between them. CDR3 loop: CASSLEEAGAGYGYTF. CDR3 DNA: TGTGCCAGCAGCTTAGAAGAAGCAGGGGCCGGGTATGGCTACACCTTC.

The table lists this clonotype with many counts. The chain joins TRBV12-3 or TRBV12-4 to TRBJ1-1; D uncertain. This CDR3 has 14 residues. Trimming shortened V by 5 bases and J by 4 bases, and 14 bases separated the two germline ends. The CDR3 DNA reads as TGTGCCAGCAGTCCCCTGGACTTTAGCACTGAAGCTTTCTTT. Its translation: CASSPLDFSTEAFF.

This chain uses TRBV4-1 with TRBJ2-1, with D uncertain. Germline values: CDR1 MGHRA, CDR2 YSYEKL. Between the trimmed V and J ends, which lost 0 bases and 7 bases, there was a span of 10 bases. The CDR3 is 14 residues long. The CDR3 reads CASSQDLGANEQFF. The CDR3 bases are TGCGCCAGCAGCCAAGATCTTGGAGCAAATGAGCAGTTCTTC.

This chain links TRBV19 with TRBJ2-2; TRBD2 matches at 8 bases. CDR1 and CDR2 (germline): LNHDA, SQIVND (reference sequence). J gave up 6 bases and V 7 bases, and 22 bases lay outside the gene matches. The CDR3 totals 19 residues. The CDR3 protein is CASNDGGASGGVSPGELFF. The CDR3 bases are TGTGCCAGTAACGACGGGGGGGCCTCGGGGGGAGTATCACCCGGGGAGCTGTTTTTT.